Reported below is one T cell receptor (beta chain). The data derive from a study of monozygotic twins with cystic fibrosis. The assay was immunoSEQ multiplex PCR, and TCRdb's table has in-frame clones only and misses some. This sample has fewer than 15,000 clones, with 95% to 99% found just once. This CDR3 is 11 amino acids long. Germline CDR1 and CDR2: MNHEY and SMNVEV (reference sequence). V lost 2 bases to trimming and J lost 6 bases, with 2 bases between them. The sequenced sample was blood. The TCR sequence derives from a girl aged 2 to 9 with cystic fibrosis. The chain recombines TRBV27 with TRBJ1-5, with unresolved D. CDR3 DNA: TGTGCCAGCAGTTTAGTTCAGCCCCAGCATTTT. Residues: CASSLVQPQHF.